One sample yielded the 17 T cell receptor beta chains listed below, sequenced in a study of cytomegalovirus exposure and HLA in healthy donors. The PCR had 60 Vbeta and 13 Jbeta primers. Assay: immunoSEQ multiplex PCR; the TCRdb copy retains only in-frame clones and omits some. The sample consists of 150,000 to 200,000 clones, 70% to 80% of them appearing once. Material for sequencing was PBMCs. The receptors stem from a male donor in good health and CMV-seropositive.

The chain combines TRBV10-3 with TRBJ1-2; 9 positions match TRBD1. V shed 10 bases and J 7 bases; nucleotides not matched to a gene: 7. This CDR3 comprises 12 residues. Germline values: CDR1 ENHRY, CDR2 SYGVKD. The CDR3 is CASSGTGSGYTF. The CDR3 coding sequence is TGTGCCAGTTCCGGGACAGGGAGTGGCTACACCTTC.

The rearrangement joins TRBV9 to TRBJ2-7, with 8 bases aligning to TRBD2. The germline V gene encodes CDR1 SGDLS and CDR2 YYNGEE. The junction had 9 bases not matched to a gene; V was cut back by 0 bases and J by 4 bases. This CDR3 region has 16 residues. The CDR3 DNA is TGTGCCAGCAGCGTAGGAGTTAGCGGGGAGTCGTACGAGCAGTACTTC. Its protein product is CASSVGVSGESYEQYF.

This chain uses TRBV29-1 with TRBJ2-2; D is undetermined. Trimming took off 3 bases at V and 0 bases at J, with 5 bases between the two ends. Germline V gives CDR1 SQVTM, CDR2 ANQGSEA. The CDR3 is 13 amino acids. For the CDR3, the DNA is TGCAGCGTTGACCGTGCGAACACCGGGGAGCTGTTTTTT. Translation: CSVDRANTGELFF.

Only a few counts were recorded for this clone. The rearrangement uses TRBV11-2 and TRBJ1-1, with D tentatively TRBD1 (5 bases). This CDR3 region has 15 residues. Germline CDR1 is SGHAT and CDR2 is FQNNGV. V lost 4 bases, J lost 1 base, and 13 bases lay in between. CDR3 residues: CASSSATDSNTEAFF. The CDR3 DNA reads TGTGCCAGCAGCTCGGCGACAGATTCGAACACTGAAGCTTTCTTT.

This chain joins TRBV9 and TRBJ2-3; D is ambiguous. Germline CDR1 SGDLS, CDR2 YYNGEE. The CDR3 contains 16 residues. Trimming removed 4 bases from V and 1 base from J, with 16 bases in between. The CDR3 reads CASSPREKLGTDTQYF. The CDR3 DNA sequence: TGTGCCAGCAGCCCACGTGAGAAACTGGGCACAGATACGCAGTATTTT.

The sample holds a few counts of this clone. CDR3 protein: CASSSVAGGRGEQFF. CDR3 bases: TGTGCCAGCAGTTCCGTAGCGGGAGGGCGGGGGGAGCAGTTCTTC. The chain carries TRBV6-5 and TRBJ2-1; TRBD2 matches at 11 bases. The CDR3 is 15 amino acids. CDR1 and CDR2 (germline): MNHEY, SVGAGI. Germline trimming cut 4 bases from V and 10 bases from J; bases unmatched to any gene: 9.

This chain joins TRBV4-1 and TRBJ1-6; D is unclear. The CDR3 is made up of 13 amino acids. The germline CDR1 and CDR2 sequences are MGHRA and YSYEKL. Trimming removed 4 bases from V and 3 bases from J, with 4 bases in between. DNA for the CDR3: TGCGCCAGCAGCCCTATCTATAATTCACCCCTCCACTTT. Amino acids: CASSPIYNSPLHF.

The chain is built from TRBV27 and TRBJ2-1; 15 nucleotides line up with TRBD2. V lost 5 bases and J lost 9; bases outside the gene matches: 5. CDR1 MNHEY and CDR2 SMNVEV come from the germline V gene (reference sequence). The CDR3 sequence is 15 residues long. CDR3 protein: CASSPRTSGRAEQFF. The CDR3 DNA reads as TGTGCCAGCAGTCCCCGGACTAGCGGGAGGGCTGAGCAGTTCTTC.

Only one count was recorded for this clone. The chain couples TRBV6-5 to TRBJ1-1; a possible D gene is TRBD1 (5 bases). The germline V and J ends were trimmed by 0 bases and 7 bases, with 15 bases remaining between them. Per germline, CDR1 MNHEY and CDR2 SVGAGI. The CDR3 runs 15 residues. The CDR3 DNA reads TGTGCCAGCAGTTACTCATCGGGGGATTTAGGTGAAGCTTTCTTT. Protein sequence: CASSYSSGDLGEAFF.

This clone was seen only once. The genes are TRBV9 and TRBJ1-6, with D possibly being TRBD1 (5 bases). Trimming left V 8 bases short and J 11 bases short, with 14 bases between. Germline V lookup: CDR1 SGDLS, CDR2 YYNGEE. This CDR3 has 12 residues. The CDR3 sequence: CASGGGLPPLHF. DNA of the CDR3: TGTGCCAGTGGCGGGGGATTACCACCCCTCCACTTT.

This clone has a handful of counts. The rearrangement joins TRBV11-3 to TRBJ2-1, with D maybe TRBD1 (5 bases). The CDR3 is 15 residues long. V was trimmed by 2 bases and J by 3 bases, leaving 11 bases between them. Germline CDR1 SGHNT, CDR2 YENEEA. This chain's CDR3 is CASSLTVGLYNEQFF. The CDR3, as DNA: TGTGCCAGCAGCTTAACGGTGGGGCTCTACAATGAGCAGTTCTTC.

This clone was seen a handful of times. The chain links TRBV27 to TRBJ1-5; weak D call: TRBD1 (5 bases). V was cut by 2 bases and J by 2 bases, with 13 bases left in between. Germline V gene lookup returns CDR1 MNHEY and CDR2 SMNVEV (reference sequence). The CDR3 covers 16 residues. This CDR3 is CASSLNGAPGNQPQHF. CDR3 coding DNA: TGTGCCAGCAGTTTAAATGGGGCGCCGGGCAATCAGCCCCAGCATTTT.

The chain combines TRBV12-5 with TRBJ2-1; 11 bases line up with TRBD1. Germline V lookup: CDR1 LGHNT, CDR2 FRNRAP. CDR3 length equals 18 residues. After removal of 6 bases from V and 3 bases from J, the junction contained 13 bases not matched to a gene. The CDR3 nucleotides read TGTGCTAGTGGAACGGACAGGGGGCGACTAGCGGACTACAATGAGCAGTTCTTC. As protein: CASGTDRGRLADYNEQFF.

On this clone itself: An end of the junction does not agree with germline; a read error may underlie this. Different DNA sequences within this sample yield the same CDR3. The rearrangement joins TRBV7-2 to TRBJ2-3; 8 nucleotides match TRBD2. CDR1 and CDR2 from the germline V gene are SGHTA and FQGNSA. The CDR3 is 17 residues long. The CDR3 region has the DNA TGCGCCAGCAGCCAACAGCTCCCGGGGGGGGGCACAGATACGCAGTATTTT. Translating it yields CASSQQLPGGGTDTQYF. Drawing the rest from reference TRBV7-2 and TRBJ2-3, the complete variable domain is GAGVSQSPSNKVTEKGKDVELRCDPISGHTALYWYRQSLGQGLEFLIYFQGNSAPDKSGLPSDRFSAERTGGSVSTLTIQRTQQEDSAVYLCASSQQLPGGGTDTQYFGPGTRLTVL.

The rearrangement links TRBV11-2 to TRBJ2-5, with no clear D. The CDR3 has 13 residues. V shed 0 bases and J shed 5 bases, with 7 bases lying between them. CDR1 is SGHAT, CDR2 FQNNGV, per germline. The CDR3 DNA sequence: TGTGCCAGCAGCTTAGATTTAGCCGAGACCCAGTACTTC. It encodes CASSLDLAETQYF. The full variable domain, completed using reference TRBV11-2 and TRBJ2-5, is EAGVAQSPRYKIIEKRQSVAFWCNPISGHATLYWYQQILGQGPKLLIQFQNNGVVDDSQLPKDRFSAERLKGVDSTLKIQPAKLEDSAVYLCASSLDLAETQYFGPGTRLLVL.

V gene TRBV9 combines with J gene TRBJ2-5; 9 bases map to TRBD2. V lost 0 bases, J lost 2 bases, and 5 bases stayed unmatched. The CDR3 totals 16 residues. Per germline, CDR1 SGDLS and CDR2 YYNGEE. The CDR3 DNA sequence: TGTGCCAGCAGCGTAGAAGAAGCGGGGGGACAAGAGACCCAGTACTTC. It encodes CASSVEEAGGQETQYF.

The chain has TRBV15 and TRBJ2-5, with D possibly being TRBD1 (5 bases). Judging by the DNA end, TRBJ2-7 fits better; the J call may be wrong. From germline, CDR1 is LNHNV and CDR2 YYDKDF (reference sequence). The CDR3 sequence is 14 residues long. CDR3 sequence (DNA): TGTGCCACCAGCAGAGGTGACAGATCCTACGAGCAGTACTTC. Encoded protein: CATSRGDRSYEQYF.